This entry concerns a single T cell receptor (beta chain). With random hexamers, 0.5 to 1 ug RNA was reverse transcribed. The method of amplification for TCR beta CDR3 was immunoSEQ multiplex PCR, covering 54 Vbeta and 13 Jbeta. TCRdb fed the immunoSEQ multiplex PCR reads into MiXCR, producing one record per CDR3 protein. The table shows 85,000 to 130,000 distinct CDR3 sequences, with approximately 93% occurring only once. Germline loops: CDR1 DFQATT, CDR2 SNEGSKA (reference sequence). V gave up 6 bases and J gave up 3 bases, with 15 bases separating them. The CDR3 covers 13 residues. The recently defined diagnostic criteria for definite or probable disease were met by the Susac syndrome patients. TEMRA cells underwent FACS enrichment and CD8+ and CD4+ T cells underwent negative isolation. This entry is derived from a study of CD8 T cells in Susac syndrome.

This sequence joins TRBV20-1 and TRBJ2-7; unclear D gene. The sequence came from a human donor with Susac syndrome. Specimen: CD8+ T cells from PBMCs. The CDR3 sequence is CSAPDPAHYEQYF. CDR3 nucleotide sequence: TGCAGTGCCCCGGACCCGGCACACTACGAGCAGTACTTC.